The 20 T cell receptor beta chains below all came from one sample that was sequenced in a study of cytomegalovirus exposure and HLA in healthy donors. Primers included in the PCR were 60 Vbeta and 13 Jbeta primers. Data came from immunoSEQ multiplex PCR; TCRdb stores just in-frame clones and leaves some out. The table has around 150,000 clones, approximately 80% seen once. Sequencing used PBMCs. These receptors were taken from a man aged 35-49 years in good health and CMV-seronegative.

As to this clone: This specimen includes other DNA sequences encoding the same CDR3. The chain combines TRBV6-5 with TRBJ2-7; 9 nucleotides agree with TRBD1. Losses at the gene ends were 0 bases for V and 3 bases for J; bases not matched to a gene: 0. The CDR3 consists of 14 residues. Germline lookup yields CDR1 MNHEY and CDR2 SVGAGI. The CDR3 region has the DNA TGTGCCAGCAGTTACTCGGGACAGGGCTACGAGCAGTACTTC. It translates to CASSYSGQGYEQYF.

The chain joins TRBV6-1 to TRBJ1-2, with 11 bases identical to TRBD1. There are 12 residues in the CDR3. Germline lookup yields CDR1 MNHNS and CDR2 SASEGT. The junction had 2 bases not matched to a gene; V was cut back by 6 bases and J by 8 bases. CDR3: CASRGQGEGYTF. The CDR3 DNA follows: TGTGCCAGCAGGGGACAGGGGGAAGGCTACACCTTC.

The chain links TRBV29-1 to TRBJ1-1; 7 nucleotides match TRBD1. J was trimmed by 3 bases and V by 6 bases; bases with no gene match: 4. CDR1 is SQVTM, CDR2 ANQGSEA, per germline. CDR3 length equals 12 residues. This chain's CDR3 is CSVRGQHTEAFF. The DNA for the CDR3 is TGCAGCGTCAGGGGACAGCACACTGAAGCTTTCTTT.

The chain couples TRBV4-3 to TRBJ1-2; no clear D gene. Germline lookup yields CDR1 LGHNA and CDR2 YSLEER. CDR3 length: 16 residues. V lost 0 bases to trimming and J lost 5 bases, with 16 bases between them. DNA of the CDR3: TGCGCCAGCAGCCAAGATCGGTCAGGTTATTGGTATGGCTACACCTTC. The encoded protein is CASSQDRSGYWYGYTF.

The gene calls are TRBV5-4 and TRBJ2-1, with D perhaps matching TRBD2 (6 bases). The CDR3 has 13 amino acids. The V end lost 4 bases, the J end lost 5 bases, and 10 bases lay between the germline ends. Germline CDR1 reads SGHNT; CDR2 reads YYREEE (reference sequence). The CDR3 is CASSRDSNNEQFF. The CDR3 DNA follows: TGTGCCAGCAGCCGGGACTCGAACAATGAGCAGTTCTTC. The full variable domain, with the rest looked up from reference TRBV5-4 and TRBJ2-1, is ETGVTQSPTHLIKTRGQQVTLRCSSQSGHNTVSWYQQALGQGPQFIFQYYREEENGRGNFPPRFSGLQFPNYSSELNVNALELDDSALYLCASSRDSNNEQFFGPGTRLTVL.

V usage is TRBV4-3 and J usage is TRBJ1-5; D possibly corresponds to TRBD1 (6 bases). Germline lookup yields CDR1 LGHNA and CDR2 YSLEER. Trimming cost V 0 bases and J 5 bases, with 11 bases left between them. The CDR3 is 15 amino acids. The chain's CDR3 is CASSQDSRGHQPQHF. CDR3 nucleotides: TGCGCCAGCAGCCAAGACTCCAGGGGACATCAGCCCCAGCATTTT.

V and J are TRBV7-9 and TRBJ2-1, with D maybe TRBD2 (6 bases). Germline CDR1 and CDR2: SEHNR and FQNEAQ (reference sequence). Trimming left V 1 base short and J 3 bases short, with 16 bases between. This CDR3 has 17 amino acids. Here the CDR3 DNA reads TGTGCCAGCAGCTTAGGCGTAGCGGATGGTAGCTACAATGAGCAGTTCTTC. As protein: CASSLGVADGSYNEQFF.

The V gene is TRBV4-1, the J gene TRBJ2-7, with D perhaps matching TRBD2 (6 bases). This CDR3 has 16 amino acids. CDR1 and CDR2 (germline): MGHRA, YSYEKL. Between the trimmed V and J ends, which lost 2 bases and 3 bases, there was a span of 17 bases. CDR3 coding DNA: TGCGCCAGCAGCCAATGGGGGGTCGGGAAAGGCTACGAGCAGTACTTC. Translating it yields CASSQWGVGKGYEQYF.

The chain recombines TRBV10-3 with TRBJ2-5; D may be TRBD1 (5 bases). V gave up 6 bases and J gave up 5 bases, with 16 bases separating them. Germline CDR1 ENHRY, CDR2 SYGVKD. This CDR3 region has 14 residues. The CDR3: CAIREQGTMETQYF. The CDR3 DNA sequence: TGTGCCATCAGGGAGCAGGGTACGATGGAGACCCAGTACTTC.

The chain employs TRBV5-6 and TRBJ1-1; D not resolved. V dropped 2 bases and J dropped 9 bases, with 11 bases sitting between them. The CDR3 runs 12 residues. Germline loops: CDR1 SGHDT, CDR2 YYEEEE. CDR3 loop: CASSLFSKQAFF. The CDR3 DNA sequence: TGTGCCAGCAGCTTATTTAGCAAACAAGCTTTCTTT.

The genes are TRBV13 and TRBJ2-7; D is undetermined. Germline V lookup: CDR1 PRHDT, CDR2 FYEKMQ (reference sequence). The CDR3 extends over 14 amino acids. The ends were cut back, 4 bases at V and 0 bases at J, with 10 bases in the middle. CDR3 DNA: TGTGCCAGCAGCTCACCCCAGAACTCCTACGAGCAGTACTTC. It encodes CASSSPQNSYEQYF.

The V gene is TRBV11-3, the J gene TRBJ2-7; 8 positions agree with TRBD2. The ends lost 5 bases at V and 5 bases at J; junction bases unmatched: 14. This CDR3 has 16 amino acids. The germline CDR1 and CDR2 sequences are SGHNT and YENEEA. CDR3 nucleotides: TGTGCCAGCAGCGCGCAAGGGACTAGTCGGTCCCACGAGCAGTACTTC. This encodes CASSAQGTSRSHEQYF.

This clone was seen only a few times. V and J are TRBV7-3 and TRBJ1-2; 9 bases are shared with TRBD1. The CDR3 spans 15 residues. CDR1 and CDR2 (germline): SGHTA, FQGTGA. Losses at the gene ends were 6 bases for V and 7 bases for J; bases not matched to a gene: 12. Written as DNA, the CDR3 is TGTGCCAGCAGTCCGGGACAGGGTTTGCGAGGTGGCTACACCTTC. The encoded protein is CASSPGQGLRGGYTF.

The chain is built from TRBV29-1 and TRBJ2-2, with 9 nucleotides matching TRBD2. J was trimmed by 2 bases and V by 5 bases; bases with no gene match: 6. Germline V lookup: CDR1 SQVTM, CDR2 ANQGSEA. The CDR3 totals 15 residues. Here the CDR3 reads CSVPTSGLNTGELFF. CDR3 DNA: TGCAGCGTTCCGACTAGCGGACTCAACACCGGGGAGCTGTTTTTT.

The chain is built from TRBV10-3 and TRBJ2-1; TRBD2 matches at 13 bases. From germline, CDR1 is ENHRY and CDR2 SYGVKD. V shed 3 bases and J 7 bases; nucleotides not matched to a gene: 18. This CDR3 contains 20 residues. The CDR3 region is CAISEPLGKLAGGPSNEQFF. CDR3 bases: TGTGCCATCAGTGAACCCCTTGGGAAACTAGCGGGAGGGCCTTCTAATGAGCAGTTCTTC.

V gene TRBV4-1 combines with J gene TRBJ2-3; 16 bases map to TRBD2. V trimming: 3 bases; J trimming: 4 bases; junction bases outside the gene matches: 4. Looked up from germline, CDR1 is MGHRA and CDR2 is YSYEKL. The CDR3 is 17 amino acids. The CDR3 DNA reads TGCGCCAGCAGCCAGACGGGACTAGCGGGGGGGCCAGATACGCAGTATTTT. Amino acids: CASSQTGLAGGPDTQYF.

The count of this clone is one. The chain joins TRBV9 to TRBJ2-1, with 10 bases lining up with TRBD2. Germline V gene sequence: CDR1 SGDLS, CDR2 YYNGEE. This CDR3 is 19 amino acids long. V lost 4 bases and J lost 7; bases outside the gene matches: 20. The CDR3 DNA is TGTGCCAGCAGCCTAGCCAGCGGGAGGGCCGCGGGGTTGATGAATGAGCAGTTCTTC. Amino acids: CASSLASGRAAGLMNEQFF. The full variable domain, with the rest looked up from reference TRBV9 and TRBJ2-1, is DSGVTQTPKHLITATGQRVTLRCSPRSGDLSVYWYQQSLDQGLQFLIQYYNGEERAKGNILERFSAQQFPDLHSELNLSSLELGDSALYFCASSLASGRAAGLMNEQFFGPGTRLTVL.

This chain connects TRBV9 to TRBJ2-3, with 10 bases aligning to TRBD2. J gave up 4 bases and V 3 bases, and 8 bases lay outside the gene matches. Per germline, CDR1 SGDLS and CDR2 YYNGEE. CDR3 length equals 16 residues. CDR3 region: CASSALAGDGADTQYF. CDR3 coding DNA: TGTGCCAGCAGCGCTCTAGCGGGAGACGGAGCAGATACGCAGTATTTT.

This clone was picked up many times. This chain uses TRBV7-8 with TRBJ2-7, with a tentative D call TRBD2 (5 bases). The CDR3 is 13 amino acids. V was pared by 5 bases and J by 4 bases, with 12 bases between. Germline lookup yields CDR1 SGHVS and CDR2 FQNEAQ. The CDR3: CASSDAGGYEQYF. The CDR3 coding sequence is TGTGCCAGCAGCGACGCGGGTGGGTACGAGCAGTACTTC. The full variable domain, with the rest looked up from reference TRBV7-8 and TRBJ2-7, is GAGVSQSPRYKVAKRGQDVALRCDPISGHVSLFWYQQALGQGPEFLTYFQNEAQLDKSGLPSDRFFAERPEGSVSTLKIQRTQQEDSAVYLCASSDAGGYEQYFGPGTRLTVT.

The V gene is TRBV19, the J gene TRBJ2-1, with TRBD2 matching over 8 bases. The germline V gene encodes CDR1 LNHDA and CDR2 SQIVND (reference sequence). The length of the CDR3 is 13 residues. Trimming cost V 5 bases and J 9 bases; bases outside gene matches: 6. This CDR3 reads CASSGREAGEQFF. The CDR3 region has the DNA TGTGCCAGTAGTGGGCGGGAGGCAGGTGAGCAGTTCTTC.